The 19 T cell receptor beta chains presented below share a single source sample, sequenced in a study of blood T cell repertoires in COVID-19. The repertoire was sequenced with immunoSEQ multiplex PCR; TCRdb's copy has only in-frame clones and lacks some. This sample has roughly 97,000 clones; just under 85% occur once, and the top ten carry about 3.3%. The sequenced material came from peripheral blood. The receptors derive from an elderly woman with active or convalescent COVID-19.

The chain recombines TRBV7-9 with TRBJ2-7; the D gene is possibly TRBD1 (5 bases). Germline-derived CDR1 and CDR2 are SEHNR and FQNEAQ (reference sequence). The CDR3 consists of 16 residues. V lost 1 base and J lost 5, with 18 bases in between. CDR3 nucleotide sequence: TGTGCCAGCAGCTTAGGAGTGTTGACAGTGGAGAACGAGCAGTACTTC. As protein: CASSLGVLTVENEQYF.

Here the CDR3 DNA reads TGTGCCAGCTCACCAAACAGGGACGACTATGGCTACACCTTC. This sequence encodes CASSPNRDDYGYTF. The rearrangement joins TRBV18 to TRBJ1-2; a weak D match, TRBD1 (6 bases). V dropped 2 bases and J dropped 3 bases, with 10 bases sitting between them. CDR3 length: 14 amino acids. The germline V gene encodes CDR1 KGHSH and CDR2 LQKENI.

This clone was seen just once. The chain carries TRBV7-9 and TRBJ2-1; 7 bases are a match to TRBD1. The length of the CDR3 is 13 residues. J lost 8 bases, V lost 5 bases, and 6 bases had no gene match. Germline CDR1 and CDR2: SEHNR and FQNEAQ (reference sequence). The CDR3 region is CASSPDRAHEQFF. CDR3 DNA: TGTGCCAGCAGCCCCGACAGGGCTCATGAGCAGTTCTTC.

The CDR3 nucleotides read TGTGCCAGCAGCTCCCACGGACAGGGGAACACTGAAGCTTTCTTT. This translates into CASSSHGQGNTEAFF. V gene TRBV3-1 (or the pseudogene TRBV3-2) combines with J gene TRBJ1-1, with 8 bases aligning to TRBD1. This CDR3 has 15 amino acids. Germline CDR1 LGHDT, CDR2 YNNKEL (reference sequence). V lost 5 bases, J lost 1 base, and 6 bases stayed unmatched.

This chain connects TRBV27 to TRBJ1-2; TRBD1 is a possible D gene (6 bases). The CDR3 is 16 amino acids. V lost 5 bases and J 4 bases, leaving 20 bases between the germline ends. Germline CDR1 is MNHEY and CDR2 is SMNVEV (reference sequence). For the CDR3, the DNA is TGTGCCAGCAGTAAATCTAGCCGGGACACTTTCTATGGCTACACCTTC. It codes for CASSKSSRDTFYGYTF.

The chain recombines TRBV7-3 with TRBJ1-6; D remains unclear. This CDR3 has 14 amino acids. The germline V gene encodes CDR1 SGHTA and CDR2 FQGTGA. V dropped 4 bases and J dropped 8 bases, with 12 bases sitting between them. In DNA form, the CDR3 reads TGTGCCAGCAGCTATGGGAGGCGGGATTCACCCCTCCACTTT. Protein: CASSYGRRDSPLHF.

The CDR3 reads CASSVREGSPLHF. In DNA form, the CDR3 reads TGTGCCAGCAGCGTGAGGGAGGGGTCACCCCTCCACTTT. The V gene is TRBV9, the J gene TRBJ1-6; D may be TRBD1 (5 bases). The germline CDR1 and CDR2 sequences are SGDLS and YYNGEE. There are 13 residues in the CDR3. The V and J ends lost 2 bases and 10 bases respectively, with 10 bases between them.

This chain joins TRBV5-5 and TRBJ1-1; no clear D gene. V lost 2 bases and J lost 8, with 7 bases in between. Germline V gives CDR1 SGHKS, CDR2 YYEKEE (reference sequence). CDR3 size: 11 residues. The CDR3 sequence is CASSLISEAFF. CDR3 coding DNA: TGTGCCAGCAGCTTAATATCCGAAGCTTTCTTT. The complete variable domain, with remaining parts taken from reference TRBV5-5 and TRBJ1-1, reads DAGVTQSPTHLIKTRGQQVTLRCSPISGHKSVSWYQQVLGQGPQFIFQYYEKEERGRGNFPDRFSARQFPNYSSELNVNALLLGDSALYLCASSLISEAFFGQGTRLTVV.

The chain joins TRBV30 to TRBJ1-5, with 8 bases aligning to TRBD1. Germline trimming cut 0 bases from V and 0 bases from J; bases unmatched to any gene: 7. Germline V gene sequence: CDR1 GTSNPN, CDR2 SVGIG (reference sequence). The CDR3 consists of 17 residues. The CDR3 loop is CAWSVGTGGNSNQPQHF. For the CDR3, the DNA is TGTGCCTGGAGTGTCGGGACAGGCGGGAATAGCAATCAGCCCCAGCATTTT.

The chain has TRBV7-3 and TRBJ2-1; 7 bases are shared with TRBD2. From germline, CDR1 is SGHTA and CDR2 FQGTGA. The CDR3 spans 14 residues. J gave up 6 bases and V 5 bases, and 7 bases lay outside the gene matches. The CDR3 DNA reads TGTGCCAGCAGCCCCCGTGGGGGGGTCAATGAGCAGTTCTTC. This codes for CASSPRGGVNEQFF.

The chain recombines TRBV6-5 with TRBJ2-2; 8 bases match TRBD2. Germline CDR1 reads MNHEY; CDR2 reads SVGAGI. The V segment lost 7 bases and the J segment 6 bases; nucleotides outside the gene matches: 4. The CDR3 sequence is 13 residues long. CDR3 protein: CASNPGGAGELFF. CDR3 in DNA: TGTGCCAGCAATCCCGGGGGGGCCGGGGAGCTGTTTTTT.

The chain combines TRBV27 with TRBJ1-1; no reliable D call. V shed 6 bases and J shed 1 base, with 9 bases lying between them. The V gene's germline CDR1 is MNHEY and CDR2 SMNVEV (reference sequence). This CDR3 contains 13 residues. The DNA for the CDR3 is TGTGCCAGCAGCCTACGCCGGAACACTGAAGCTTTCTTT. This translates into CASSLRRNTEAFF.

The V call is TRBV4-3, the J call TRBJ2-4; tentatively, D is TRBD2 (5 bases). CDR3 length: 15 amino acids. Trimming removed 6 bases at V and 2 bases at J, with 14 bases between. Germline lookup yields CDR1 LGHNA and CDR2 YSLEER. For the CDR3, the DNA is TGCGCCAGCAGTGAGGGCTTACAACCCAAAAACATTCAGTACTTC. Amino acid sequence: CASSEGLQPKNIQYF.

The CDR3 coding sequence is TGTGCTAGCGGGTATGGGGCCAAAGAGACCCAGTACTTC. Its protein is CASGYGAKETQYF. This chain joins TRBV7-7 and TRBJ2-5, with TRBD2 identical over 7 bases. The CDR3 is 13 amino acids. Germline V gene sequence: CDR1 SSHAT, CDR2 FNYEAQ (reference sequence).

This chain joins TRBV5-4 and TRBJ2-1; TRBD2 aligns across 8 bases. The ends lost 0 bases at V and 3 bases at J; junction bases unmatched: 5. In germline, CDR1 is SGHNT, CDR2 YYREEE (reference sequence). CDR3 length: 16 residues. The CDR3 loop is CASSLAGTRHYNEQFF. CDR3 coding DNA: TGTGCCAGCAGCTTGGCCGGGACTAGGCACTACAATGAGCAGTTCTTC.

In its sample, this clone was seen once. V and J are TRBV5-6 and TRBJ2-5, with 9 bases matching TRBD1. The CDR3 is made up of 15 amino acids. V lost 4 bases to trimming and J lost 3 bases; unmatched junction nucleotides: 7. The V gene's germline CDR1 is SGHDT and CDR2 YYEEEE. CDR3 region: CASSRLDRGEETQYF. CDR3 coding DNA: TGTGCCAGCAGCCGACTGGACAGGGGAGAAGAGACCCAGTACTTC.

V and J are TRBV28 and TRBJ2-3, with 12 positions matching TRBD2. Germline V lookup: CDR1 MDHEN, CDR2 SYDVKM. Unmatched junction bases numbered 9, after V lost 3 bases and J lost 5 bases. The CDR3 runs to 17 residues. Here the CDR3 DNA reads TGTGCCAGCAGTTTCCCTCACCTAGCGGGGGGGCAAGATACGCAGTATTTT. Translating gives CASSFPHLAGGQDTQYF.

The chain is built from TRBV5-4 and TRBJ1-2; the D gene is possibly TRBD1 (6 bases). CDR1 is SGHNT, CDR2 YYREEE, per germline (reference sequence). The CDR3 runs to 13 residues. Trimming cost V 0 bases and J 8 bases, with 11 bases left between them. The CDR3 nucleotides are TGTGCCAGCAGCTTGGGGACAGTCAACGGCTACACCTTC. This gives the protein CASSLGTVNGYTF.

The chain uses TRBV27 and TRBJ1-5; TRBD1 matches at 7 bases. V was clipped by 6 bases and J by 4 bases; unmatched bases: 6. Germline V CDR1 and CDR2: MNHEY, SMNVEV (reference sequence). The CDR3 length is 14 residues. The CDR3 loop is CASRGDRSNQPQHF. The CDR3 DNA sequence: TGTGCCAGCAGGGGGGACAGATCAAATCAGCCCCAGCATTTT.